The count of the clone carrying this T cell receptor (beta chain) is one. Across about two dozen US areas, participants ranged in age from 18 to 89 years. Categorization into cohorts depended on clinical history that participants reported. These data originate in a study of blood T cell repertoires in COVID-19. Across the whole study: The analysed material was cDNA or gDNA that came from T cells, B-cell-depleted T cells, or PBMCs.

In the study's own analysis: Using reference gene primer amplification, nucleated cell counts were estimated. Libraries were prepared by immunoSEQ multiplex PCR; TCRdb keeps only in-frame clonotypes and omits some of them. Clone size and V and J calls were adopted from that table, with D and trimming inferred from the DNA. The sample holds a few hundred thousand clones; 70% to 90% are singletons and the top ten take approximately 4.2%. The V segment lost 7 bases and the J segment 6 bases; nucleotides outside the gene matches: 5. The CDR3 contains 13 residues. Sample: PBMCs or T cells enriched from blood (not recorded which). The receptor's source is a middle-aged woman with acute COVID-19. The chain employs TRBV12-3 or TRBV12-4 and TRBJ1-2, with 10 nucleotides matching TRBD1. CDR3 DNA: TGTGCCAGCACCCTGGGACAGGGGAATGGCTACACCTTC. Translation gives CASTLGQGNGYTF.